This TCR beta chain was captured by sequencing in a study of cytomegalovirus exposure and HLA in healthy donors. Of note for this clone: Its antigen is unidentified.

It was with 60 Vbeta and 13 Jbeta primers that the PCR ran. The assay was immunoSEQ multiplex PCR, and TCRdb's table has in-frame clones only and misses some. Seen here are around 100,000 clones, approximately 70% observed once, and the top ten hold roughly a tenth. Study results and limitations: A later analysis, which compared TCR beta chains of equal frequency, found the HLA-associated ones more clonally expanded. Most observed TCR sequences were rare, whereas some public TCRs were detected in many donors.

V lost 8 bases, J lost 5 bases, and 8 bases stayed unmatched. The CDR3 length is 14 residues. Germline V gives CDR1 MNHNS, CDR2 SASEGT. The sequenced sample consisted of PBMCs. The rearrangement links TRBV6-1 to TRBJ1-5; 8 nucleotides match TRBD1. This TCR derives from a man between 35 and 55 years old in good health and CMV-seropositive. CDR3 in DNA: TGTGCCAGCTCGGGACAGGTAATGGATCAGCCCCAGCATTTT. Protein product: CASSGQVMDQPQHF.